This TCR beta chain was recorded in a study of blood T cell repertoires in COVID-19. Study-level background: Sites in the United States, Italy and Spain provided acute and convalescent COVID-19 samples.

Study processing details: Reference gene primers were amplified, and this amplification served to estimate nucleated cell counts. Profiled with immunoSEQ multiplex PCR; TCRdb holds only in-frame clones, not every one. V and J calls and clone size are as listed in that table; D and trimming were resolved from the DNA. This sample carries approximately 190,000 clones, roughly four fifths of them seen once, and the ten largest clones take approximately 15%. The CDR3 sequence is 15 residues long. Germline V gene lookup returns CDR1 MGHDK and CDR2 SYGVNS. Deletions cut 10 bases from V and 0 bases from J, with 18 bases between.

This sequence was found in a man aged 25 to 45 with active or convalescent COVID-19. This chain joins TRBV25-1 and TRBJ1-1; no reliable D call. Material for sequencing was peripheral blood. CDR3 region: CATRVVSILNTEAFF. The CDR3 DNA follows: TGTGCCACCCGGGTCGTTTCCATTTTGAACACTGAAGCTTTCTTT.